A single sample is the source of the 31 T cell receptor beta chains below, sequenced in a study of Ad26.COV2.S vaccination and SARS-CoV-2 variants (dated by TCRdb to about 2021). The treatment or condition label corresponds to: 19 received Ad26.COV2.S at low or high dose, single or two shots; 5 received placebo; per-sample allocation not given. Repertoires of vaccine and placebo recipients were sequenced from samples taken on day 63 after the first injection. The protocol used for the library was the immunoSEQ multiplex PCR assay. TCRdb stores this immuneACCESS table with in-frame sequences only. Part of the clones is absent; in the studies checked, under half of the shortfall reflects unresolved V genes, and no reason is known for the rest. This sample holds around 450,000 clones; 75% to 95% were observed only once. The top ten constitute 9% to 15% of the sample. The sequences come from peripheral blood, collected in a trial of Ad26.COV2.S vaccine versus placebo. The origin of the receptors is a person between 18 and 65 years old who received the Ad26.COV2.S COVID-19 vaccine or a placebo.

The chain is built from TRBV2 and TRBJ1-5; tentatively, D is TRBD1 (6 bases). The V gene's germline CDR1 is SNHLY and CDR2 FYNNEI. Trimming stripped 6 bases from V and 6 bases from J, with 12 bases between. The CDR3 has 13 amino acids. The DNA of the CDR3 is TGTGCCAGCAGGGAACAGGGAGGTCAGCCCCAGCATTTT. The encoded protein is CASREQGGQPQHF.

The rearrangement joins TRBV3-1 (or the pseudogene TRBV3-2) to TRBJ1-1; TRBD1 might be the D (6 bases). CDR1 LGHDT and CDR2 YNNKEL come from the germline V gene (reference sequence). The CDR3 totals 15 residues. V lost 1 base and J 0 bases, leaving 9 bases between the germline ends. CDR3 amino acids: CASSQGDNMNTEAFF. Written as DNA, the CDR3 is TGTGCCAGCAGCCAAGGGGACAACATGAACACTGAAGCTTTCTTT.

This clone showed up just a few times. The rearrangement joins TRBV6-6 to TRBJ1-1; no definite D call. With 0 bases removed from V and 1 base from J, the gap between germline ends came to 6 bases. The CDR3 is 14 residues long. Germline V CDR1 and CDR2: MNHNY, SVGAGI (reference sequence). In DNA, the CDR3 is TGTGCCAGCAGTTACTCCTGGGAGAACACTGAAGCTTTCTTT. Its protein product is CASSYSWENTEAFF.

The J gene is TRBJ2-4, the V gene TRBV19, with 8 nucleotides matching TRBD2. Looked up from germline, CDR1 is LNHDA and CDR2 is SQIVND (reference sequence). CDR3 size: 15 residues. With V trimmed by 2 bases and J by 8 bases, 8 bases remained unmatched. The CDR3 here is CASSILTGRAHIQYF. The CDR3 DNA sequence: TGTGCCAGTAGTATACTGACCGGGAGGGCCCACATTCAGTACTTC.

This clone has only one observation. The chain couples TRBV6-5 to TRBJ1-2, with 7 bases that match TRBD1. With 7 bases clipped from V and 8 bases from J, the junction kept 7 bases outside the gene matches. There are 12 residues in the CDR3. The germline gives CDR1 MNHEY, CDR2 SVGAGI. For the CDR3, the DNA is TGTGCCAGCAAAGAGGGGGCTTTGGGCTACACCTTC. Translating gives CASKEGALGYTF.

V usage is TRBV10-3 and J usage is TRBJ2-1; D ambiguous. Trimming removed 4 bases from V and 1 base from J, with 8 bases in between. The CDR3 covers 14 residues. Germline V gene lookup returns CDR1 ENHRY and CDR2 SYGVKD. CDR3 DNA: TGTGCCATCAGTGGAGACCAGTCCTACAATGAGCAGTTCTTC. It translates to CAISGDQSYNEQFF.

CDR3 in amino acids: CASSLGRVTRYF. DNA for the CDR3: TGTGCCAGCAGCTTAGGACGGGTAACTAGGTACTTC. The chain has TRBV11-2 and TRBJ2-7; maybe TRBD2 (5 bases). The CDR3 has 12 amino acids. From germline, CDR1 is SGHAT and CDR2 FQNNGV. V lost 1 base to trimming and J lost 12 bases, with 13 bases between them.

The chain joins TRBV5-1 to TRBJ2-7; a possible D gene is TRBD1 (5 bases). Germline V gene sequence: CDR1 SGHRS, CDR2 YFSETQ. The CDR3 loop spans 15 amino acids. Trimming cost V 0 bases and J 3 bases, with 13 bases left between them. CDR3 protein: CASSLAGQGYYEQYF. The CDR3 nucleotides are TGCGCCAGCAGCTTGGCCGGGCAGGGCTACTACGAGCAGTACTTC.

This clone occurred once. The chain has TRBV6-1 and TRBJ2-7; no reliable D call. The V and J ends lost 2 bases and 3 bases respectively, with 17 bases between them. This CDR3 contains 16 residues. CDR1 and CDR2 from the germline V gene are MNHNS and SASEGT. CDR3 bases: TGTGCCAGCAGTGAATCTTTGGGATATTCTGGCTACGAGCAGTACTTC. It codes for CASSESLGYSGYEQYF.

V is TRBV27 and J is TRBJ2-1, with 12 nucleotides matching TRBD2. CDR3 length: 15 amino acids. Germline V gene lookup returns CDR1 MNHEY and CDR2 SMNVEV (reference sequence). The ends lost 1 base at V and 15 bases at J; junction bases unmatched: 10. This CDR3 is CASSLYPSGREGTFF. In DNA, the CDR3 is TGTGCCAGCAGTTTATACCCTAGCGGGAGGGAAGGTACGTTCTTC.

This clone was seen a single time. The CDR3 coding sequence is TGTGCCTGGGACAGGGCCGGTGGCTACACCTTC. Its protein product is CAWDRAGGYTF. This chain links TRBV30 with TRBJ1-2, with 7 bases identical to TRBD1. With 5 bases clipped from V and 7 bases from J, the junction kept 4 bases outside the gene matches. The CDR3 loop spans 11 amino acids. Germline V lookup: CDR1 GTSNPN, CDR2 SVGIG (reference sequence).

The genes are TRBV6-2 or TRBV6-3 and TRBJ2-7, with 8 nucleotides matching TRBD1. V lost 2 bases and J lost 1; bases outside the gene matches: 7. This CDR3 is 16 amino acids long. In germline, CDR1 is MNHEY, CDR2 SVGEGT. The CDR3 DNA is TGTGCCAGCAGTTACCCACCGGGACAGGCGTCCTACGAGCAGTACTTC. Protein sequence: CASSYPPGQASYEQYF.

The genes are TRBV6-6 and TRBJ1-5, with D perhaps TRBD1 (5 bases). V lost 2 bases to trimming and J lost 0 bases, with 8 bases between them. The CDR3 has 15 amino acids. Germline V gives CDR1 MNHNY, CDR2 SVGAGI (reference sequence). CDR3 sequence (DNA): TGTGCCAGCAGTTACGAGACAGCTAGCAATCAGCCCCAGCATTTT. This sequence encodes CASSYETASNQPQHF.

On this clone: The same CDR3 can be traced to other DNA sequences in this sample. V usage is TRBV18 and J usage is TRBJ2-7; tentative D call: TRBD2 (5 bases). Germline CDR1 KGHSH, CDR2 LQKENI. The CDR3 is made up of 13 amino acids. V was clipped by 2 bases and J by 3 bases, with 8 bases between them. CDR3 sequence (DNA): TGTGCCAGCTCACCAACGGGGTTCTACGAGCAGTACTTC. This gives the protein CASSPTGFYEQYF.

This clone showed up just once. V and J are TRBV6-5 and TRBJ1-1; 7 bases map to TRBD1. Germline assignment: CDR1 MNHEY and CDR2 SVGAGI. J gave up 4 bases and V 5 bases, and 7 bases lay outside the gene matches. The CDR3 sequence is 14 residues long. CDR3 region: CASSPYRQGTEAFF. The CDR3 DNA reads as TGTGCCAGCAGTCCTTATCGACAGGGCACTGAAGCTTTCTTT.

The rearrangement joins TRBV28 to TRBJ2-7; D is ambiguous. The V end was cut by 5 bases, the J end by 3 bases, with 11 bases between. CDR3 length: 13 residues. Germline values: CDR1 MDHEN, CDR2 SYDVKM. CDR3 residues: CASSPPRYYEQYF. For the CDR3, the DNA is TGTGCCAGCAGTCCCCCGAGATACTACGAGCAGTACTTC. The full variable domain, with the rest looked up from reference TRBV28 and TRBJ2-7, is DVKVTQSSRYLVKRTGEKVFLECVQDMDHENMFWYRQDPGLGLRLIYFSYDVKMKEKGDIPEGYSVSREKKERFSLILESASTNQTSMYLCASSPPRYYEQYFGPGTRLTVT.

CDR3 sequence reads: CASRNNRGRGETQYF. In nucleotides, the CDR3 is TGTGCCAGCAGAAATAACAGGGGGCGTGGGGAGACCCAGTACTTC. The rearrangement uses TRBV27 and TRBJ2-5, with 9 positions matching TRBD1. The trim removed 6 bases at V and 5 bases at J, leaving 10 bases unmatched. The V gene's germline CDR1 is MNHEY and CDR2 SMNVEV (reference sequence). This CDR3 region has 15 residues.

CDR3 in amino acids: CAWSVRQRPYEQYF. CDR3 DNA sequence: TGTGCCTGGAGTGTTCGACAGAGACCCTACGAGCAGTACTTC. This chain links TRBV30 with TRBJ2-7; weak D call: TRBD1 (5 bases). Germline-derived CDR1 and CDR2 are GTSNPN and SVGIG (reference sequence). Between the trimmed V and J ends, which lost 0 bases and 2 bases, there was a span of 11 bases. This CDR3 contains 14 residues.

Regarding this clone: At the DNA level, this CDR3 is encoded by other sequences in the same sample as well. The rearrangement uses TRBV19 and TRBJ2-3; D is ambiguous. Germline loops: CDR1 LNHDA, CDR2 SQIVND (reference sequence). This CDR3 contains 11 residues. Trimming took off 6 bases at V and 2 bases at J, with 3 bases between the two ends. CDR3 amino acids: CASSLTDTQYF. As DNA, the CDR3 is TGTGCCAGTAGCCTCACAGATACGCAGTATTTT.

This clone was found once. The chain joins TRBV6-5 to TRBJ2-5; TRBD2 aligns across 7 bases. Losses at the gene ends were 9 bases for V and 5 bases for J; bases not matched to a gene: 9. CDR3 length: 13 residues. CDR1 and CDR2 (germline): MNHEY, SVGAGI. The chain's CDR3 is CASRAGVVETQYF. The DNA for the CDR3 is TGTGCCAGTAGGGCGGGAGTAGTGGAGACCCAGTACTTC.

This chain uses TRBV4-3 with TRBJ1-6; D is unresolved. This CDR3 is built from 16 residues. CDR1 is LGHNA and CDR2 is YSLEER in the germline V gene. V gave up 0 bases and J gave up 9 bases, with 15 bases separating them. The CDR3 sequence is CASSQDLGKEGSPLHF. CDR3 in DNA: TGCGCCAGCAGCCAAGATCTCGGAAAAGAGGGTTCACCCCTCCACTTT.

The chain is built from TRBV11-2 and TRBJ2-7; a possible D gene is TRBD2 (6 bases). The CDR3 consists of 15 residues. The germline V and J ends were trimmed by 5 bases and 3 bases, with 17 bases remaining between them. Germline lookup yields CDR1 SGHAT and CDR2 FQNNGV. In DNA, the CDR3 is TGTGCCAGCAGCCCCCCGGGGGAGGCCCGCTACGAGCAGTACTTC. It encodes CASSPPGEARYEQYF.

The V gene is TRBV19, the J gene TRBJ2-3, with 10 bases aligning to TRBD2. Germline V gene sequence: CDR1 LNHDA, CDR2 SQIVND (reference sequence). The CDR3 covers 14 residues. With 7 bases clipped from V and 6 bases from J, the junction kept 7 bases outside the gene matches. CDR3 sequence reads: CASMASGSGDTQYF. The CDR3 nucleotides read TGTGCCAGTATGGCTAGCGGGAGTGGGGATACGCAGTATTTT.

The chain couples TRBV3-1 (or the pseudogene TRBV3-2) to TRBJ1-3; TRBD1 aligns across 7 bases. CDR3 length: 17 residues. CDR1 and CDR2 (germline): LGHDT, YNNKEL (reference sequence). After removal of 0 bases from V and 6 bases from J, the junction contained 11 bases not matched to a gene. The CDR3 loop reads CASSQEPPRGRLNTIYF. The DNA of the CDR3 is TGTGCCAGCAGCCAAGAGCCCCCCAGGGGGAGGTTAAACACCATATATTTT.

The chain recombines TRBV29-1 with TRBJ2-7, with 8 bases matching TRBD2. There are 15 residues in the CDR3. The J segment lost 2 bases and the V segment lost 4 bases, leaving 10 bases of the junction unmatched. Germline CDR1 and CDR2: SQVTM and ANQGSEA. The CDR3 spells CSVVGERGSPYEQYF. The CDR3 DNA reads TGCAGCGTTGTGGGGGAGCGGGGGTCCCCCTACGAGCAGTACTTC.

The chain links TRBV11-2 to TRBJ2-2, with 12 bases identical to TRBD2. The ends lost 5 bases at V and 5 bases at J; junction bases unmatched: 6. The CDR3 is 16 residues long. CDR1 SGHAT and CDR2 FQNNGV come from the germline V gene. The CDR3 DNA is TGTGCCAGCAGCCCAACCGGACTAGCGGGGACCGGGGAGCTGTTTTTT. It specifies CASSPTGLAGTGELFF.

Here the CDR3 reads CASSQNGQDASSYEQYF. The CDR3 DNA is TGCGCCAGCAGCCAAAATGGACAGGATGCCTCCTCCTACGAGCAGTACTTC. The genes are TRBV5-1 and TRBJ2-7; the match to TRBD1 covers 7 bases. CDR1 is SGHRS, CDR2 YFSETQ, per germline. The V segment lost 4 bases and the J segment 0 bases; nucleotides outside the gene matches: 13. The CDR3 consists of 17 residues.

The chain recombines TRBV11-2 with TRBJ1-1; D perhaps matches TRBD1 (5 bases). Germline-derived CDR1 and CDR2 are SGHAT and FQNNGV. There are 15 residues in the CDR3. The V and J ends lost 4 bases and 4 bases respectively, with 16 bases between them. CDR3 amino acids: CASSSEGQEGTEAFF. CDR3 DNA sequence: TGTGCCAGCAGCTCGGAGGGGCAAGAGGGCACTGAAGCTTTCTTT.

The chain recombines TRBV6-2 or TRBV6-3 with TRBJ2-3, with TRBD1 identical over 8 bases. The CDR3 is 16 residues long. Looked up from germline, CDR1 is MNHEY and CDR2 is SVGEGT. Trimming cost V 0 bases and J 0 bases; bases outside gene matches: 2. CDR3 region: CASSYSGQGSTDTQYF. The DNA for the CDR3 is TGTGCCAGCAGTTACTCAGGACAGGGAAGCACAGATACGCAGTATTTT.

The chain recombines TRBV7-2 with TRBJ2-7; maybe TRBD2 (5 bases). Germline CDR1 and CDR2: SGHTA and FQGNSA. The CDR3 is made up of 15 amino acids. The V gene lost 5 bases and the J gene lost 3 bases, with 17 bases spanning the gap. CDR3 DNA sequence: TGTGCCAGCAGCCCTAGCCCCGATAACCGCTACGAGCAGTACTTC. As protein: CASSPSPDNRYEQYF. Together with reference TRBV7-2 and TRBJ2-7, the CDR3 gives the full variable domain: GAGVSQSPSNKVTEKGKDVELRCDPISGHTALYWYRQSLGQGLEFLIYFQGNSAPDKSGLPSDRFSAERTGGSVSTLTIQRTQQEDSAVYLCASSPSPDNRYEQYFGPGTRLTVT.

As for this clone: This sample also contains other DNA sequences that code for the same CDR3. The chain joins TRBV18 to TRBJ1-2; D gene uncertain. From germline, CDR1 is KGHSH and CDR2 LQKENI. The CDR3 extends over 13 amino acids. Deletions cut 3 bases from V and 0 bases from J, with 5 bases between. The CDR3 here is CASSPTANYGYTF. The DNA of the CDR3 is TGTGCCAGCTCACCGACGGCTAACTATGGCTACACCTTC. The whole variable domain, filled in from reference TRBV18 and TRBJ1-2, reads NAGVMQNPRHLVRRRGQEARLRCSPMKGHSHVYWYRQLPEEGLKFMVYLQKENIIDESGMPKERFSAEFPKEGPSILRIQQVVRGDSAAYFCASSPTANYGYTFGSGTRLTVV.